This paragraph covers one T cell receptor (beta chain) sequence. Some clones are missing from TCRdb's copy, which holds only in-frame ones; the method was immunoSEQ multiplex PCR. The sample has about 200,000 clones, over 70% seen once. CDR3 size: 14 residues. V lost 3 bases and J lost 1, with 6 bases in between. Germline V gene lookup returns CDR1 LGHDT and CDR2 YNNKEL (reference sequence). The data derive from a study of blood T cell repertoires in COVID-19. Study-wide context: Samples taken during acute and convalescent COVID-19 were collected in the United States, Italy and Spain.

The TCR comes from a woman in her 70s with acute or convalescent COVID-19. The genes are TRBV3-1 (or the pseudogene TRBV3-2) and TRBJ1-4; D call uncertain. The sample taken for sequencing was peripheral blood. CDR3: CASSHGGTNEKLFF. CDR3 sequence (DNA): TGTGCCAGCAGCCACGGAGGAACTAATGAAAAACTGTTTTTT.